The sequence of this T cell receptor beta chain was determined in a study of tissue T cells after allogeneic stem cell transplantation. Survey-depth TCRbeta CDR3 sequencing reported V/J genes and productive frequencies. TCRdb's copy holds only in-frame clones and misses some; the assay was immunoSEQ multiplex PCR. Of approximately 2,000 clones listed, around 55% are singletons. Whole-study findings and limits: Shared clones across patients were few; motif clustering revealed tissue-specific shared signatures.

Comments on this clone: What it recognizes is unknown. Gene names follow the mouse nomenclature. The CDR3 end lies 1 residue beyond the end of the read and is filled in from the germline J gene.

Losses at the gene ends were 1 base for V and 4 bases for J; bases not matched to a gene: 5. Germline lookup yields CDR1 SGHSA and CDR2 FRNQAP. There are 15 residues in the CDR3. Time point: mouse harvest day 7 after allogeneic transplant. Each mouse received 10^7 T-cell-depleted marrow cells plus 10^6 splenic CD5+ T cells by tail vein. B6 (H2b) cells into BALB/c (H2d) mice; tissues taken at day 7 or 14. This sequence joins TRBV16 and TRBJ1-1; TRBD1 agrees at 8 bases. Sequencing was carried out using spleen. The sequence was obtained from a female BALB/c mouse given C57BL/6 T cells with graft-versus-host disease after an allogeneic hematopoietic cell transplant. This CDR3 is CASSLGQGAGTEVFF. Partial CDR3 DNA: TGTGCAAGCAGCTTAGGCCAGGGGGCCGGCACAGAAGTCTTC.